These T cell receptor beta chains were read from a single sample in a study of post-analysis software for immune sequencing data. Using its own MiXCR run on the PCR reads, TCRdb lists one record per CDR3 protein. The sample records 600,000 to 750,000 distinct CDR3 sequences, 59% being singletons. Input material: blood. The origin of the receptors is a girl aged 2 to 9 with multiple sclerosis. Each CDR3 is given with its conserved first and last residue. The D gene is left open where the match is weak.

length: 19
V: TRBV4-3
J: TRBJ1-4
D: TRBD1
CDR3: CASSQDYGTGGILREKLFF
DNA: TGCGCCAGCAGCCAAGATTATGGGACAGGGGGCATTTTGAGGGAAAAACTGTTTTTT

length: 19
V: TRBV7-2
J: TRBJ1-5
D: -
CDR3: CASSLGLSPTSLGNQPQHF
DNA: TGTGCCAGCAGCTTAGGACTATCTCCAACCTCCCTCGGCAATCAGCCCCAGCATTTT

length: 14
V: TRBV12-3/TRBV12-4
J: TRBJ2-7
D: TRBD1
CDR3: CASSDGTGYHEQYF
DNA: TGTGCCAGCAGCGACGGGACAGGGTACCACGAGCAGTACTTC

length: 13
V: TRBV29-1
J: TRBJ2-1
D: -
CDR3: CSVERGTGNEQFF
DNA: TGCAGCGTTGAACGGGGGACGGGGAATGAGCAGTTCTTC

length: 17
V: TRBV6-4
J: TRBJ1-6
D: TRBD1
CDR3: CATTPTGTGDYNSPLHF
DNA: TGTGCCACCACGCCGACCGGGACAGGGGATTATAATTCACCCCTCCACTTT

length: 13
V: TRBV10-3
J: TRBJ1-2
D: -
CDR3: CAISERGAGGYTF
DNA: TGTGCCATCAGTGAGCGGGGGGCCGGTGGCTACACCTTC

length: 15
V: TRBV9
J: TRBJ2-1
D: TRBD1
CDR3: CACSEGQGLSYEQFF
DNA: TGTGCCTGCAGCGAAGGACAGGGTCTCTCCTACGAGCAGTTCTTC

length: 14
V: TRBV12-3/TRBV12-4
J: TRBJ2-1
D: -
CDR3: CASSLEGGRAEQFF
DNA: TGTGCCAGCAGCCTAGAAGGAGGGAGAGCTGAGCAGTTCTTC

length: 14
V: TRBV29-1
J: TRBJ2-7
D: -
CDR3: CSVEGGGSSYEQYF
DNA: TGCAGCGTTGAGGGGGGAGGCTCCTCCTACGAGCAGTACTTC

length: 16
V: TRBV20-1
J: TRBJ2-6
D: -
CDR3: CSARDPSSSGANVLTF
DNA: TGCAGTGCTAGAGATCCCTCCTCCTCTGGGGCCAACGTCCTGACTTTC